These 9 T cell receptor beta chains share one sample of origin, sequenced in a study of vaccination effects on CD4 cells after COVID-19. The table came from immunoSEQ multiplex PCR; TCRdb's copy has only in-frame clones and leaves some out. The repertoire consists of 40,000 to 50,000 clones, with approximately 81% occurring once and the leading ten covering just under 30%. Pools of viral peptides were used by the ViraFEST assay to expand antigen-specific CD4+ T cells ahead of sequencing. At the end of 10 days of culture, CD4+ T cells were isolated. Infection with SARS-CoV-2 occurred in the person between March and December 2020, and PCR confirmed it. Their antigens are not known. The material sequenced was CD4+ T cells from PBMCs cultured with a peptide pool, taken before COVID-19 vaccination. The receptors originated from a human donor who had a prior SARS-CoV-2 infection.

The CDR3 protein is CASSFNSNQPQHF. The CDR3 DNA reads as TGTGCCAGCAGTTTTAATAGCAATCAGCCCCAGCATTTT. The V and J genes are TRBV12-3 or TRBV12-4 and TRBJ1-5; D not certain. Trimming removed 3 bases from V and 0 bases from J, with 3 bases in between. The CDR3 consists of 13 residues.

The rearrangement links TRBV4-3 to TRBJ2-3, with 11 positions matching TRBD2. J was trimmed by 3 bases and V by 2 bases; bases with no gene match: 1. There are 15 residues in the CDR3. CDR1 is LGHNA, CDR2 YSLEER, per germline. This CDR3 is CASSQRLAGTDTQYF. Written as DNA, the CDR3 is TGCGCCAGCAGCCAACGACTAGCGGGGACAGATACGCAGTATTTT.

As DNA, the CDR3 is TGCAGTGCTAGTAAACTAGCGGGGAGAACCTACGAGCAGTACTTC. Residues: CSASKLAGRTYEQYF. The J gene is TRBJ2-7, the V gene TRBV20-1; 10 nucleotides align to TRBD2. The germline gives CDR1 DFQATT, CDR2 SNEGSKA (reference sequence). The junction had 7 bases not matched to a gene; V was cut back by 3 bases and J by 2 bases. CDR3 length: 15 residues.

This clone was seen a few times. CDR3 protein: CSARDGNGYTF. In DNA, the CDR3 is TGCAGTGCCCGGGACGGGAATGGCTACACCTTC. The genes are TRBV20-1 and TRBJ1-2; D might be TRBD1 (5 bases). Germline loops: CDR1 DFQATT, CDR2 SNEGSKA (reference sequence). V was pared by 6 bases and J by 6 bases, with 11 bases between. The CDR3 is 11 amino acids.

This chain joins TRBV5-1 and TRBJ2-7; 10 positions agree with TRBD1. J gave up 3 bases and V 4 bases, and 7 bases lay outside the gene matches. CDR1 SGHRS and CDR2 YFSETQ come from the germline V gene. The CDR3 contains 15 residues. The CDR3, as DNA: TGCGCCAGCAGCCTGGACAGGGGGTCAGGCTACGAGCAGTACTTC. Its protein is CASSLDRGSGYEQYF.

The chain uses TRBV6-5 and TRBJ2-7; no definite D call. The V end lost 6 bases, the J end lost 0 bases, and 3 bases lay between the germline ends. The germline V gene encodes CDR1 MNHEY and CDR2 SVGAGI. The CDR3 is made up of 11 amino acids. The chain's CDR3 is CASRDSYEQYF. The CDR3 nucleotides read TGTGCCAGCAGGGACTCCTACGAGCAGTACTTC.

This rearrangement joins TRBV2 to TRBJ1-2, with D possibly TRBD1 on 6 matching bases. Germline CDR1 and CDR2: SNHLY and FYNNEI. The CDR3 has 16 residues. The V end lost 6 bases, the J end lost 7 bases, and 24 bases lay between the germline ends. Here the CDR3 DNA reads TGTGCCAGCAGCGAAACCCGCAGGGGAAGATTTCGTGGCTACACCTTC. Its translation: CASSETRRGRFRGYTF.

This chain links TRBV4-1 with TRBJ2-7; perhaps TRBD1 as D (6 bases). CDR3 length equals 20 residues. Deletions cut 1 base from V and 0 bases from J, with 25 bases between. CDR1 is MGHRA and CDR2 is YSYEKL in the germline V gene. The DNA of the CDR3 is TGCGCCAGCAGCCAAGTCATCCTTGATCGGAACAGGGCTAGCTCCTACGAGCAGTACTTC. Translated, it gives CASSQVILDRNRASSYEQYF.

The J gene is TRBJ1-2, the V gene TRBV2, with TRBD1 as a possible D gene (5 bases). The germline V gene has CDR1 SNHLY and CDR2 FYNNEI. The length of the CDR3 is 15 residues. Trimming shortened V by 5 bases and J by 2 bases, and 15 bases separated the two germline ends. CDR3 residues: CASSLLGTGNYGYTF. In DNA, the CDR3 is TGTGCCAGCAGTCTACTTGGGACTGGCAACTATGGCTACACCTTC.